This paragraph covers one TCR beta chain sequence. Its antigen is unidentified. Here immunoSEQ multiplex PCR was the method, and the copy in TCRdb shows in-frame clones only, minus some. The sample lists roughly 78,000 clones, 82% occurring once. The CDR3 is 15 amino acids. Germline loops: CDR1 MNHNS, CDR2 SASEGT. J gave up 4 bases and V 9 bases, and 9 bases lay outside the gene matches. The sample originates from a study of radiation and T cells in renal cell carcinoma. Study-level information: Nephrectomy followed 15 Gy stereotactic body radiation by 4 weeks.

Specified time point: blood 2 weeks post-SBRT. Regarding treatment: 15 Gy SBRT to primary tumor, nephrectomy 4 weeks later. The patient's renal cell carcinoma had clear cell pathology. Study-wide findings and caveats: Top tumor clonotypes rose in blood 2 weeks post-radiation, then contracted. Baseline intratumoral clonotype presence is unknown without pretreatment biopsies.

V usage is TRBV6-1 and J usage is TRBJ2-5; 12 bases align to TRBD1. This TCR derives from a man between 60 and 75 years old with renal cell carcinoma. This specimen was blood, taken from a patient whose treatment included radiotherapy and nephrectomy. The CDR3 nucleotides read TGTGCCAGTCAACCCGGGACAGGGGGCACAGAGACCCAGTACTTC. It is translated as CASQPGTGGTETQYF.